This T cell receptor beta chain was sequenced in a study of technical replicates of blood from a few donors. Here immunoSEQ multiplex PCR was the method, and the copy in TCRdb shows in-frame clones only, minus some. This table has tens of thousands of clones, around 96% appearing once. The CDR3 has 13 residues. Trimming at V came to 4 bases and at J to 3 bases, leaving 2 bases not matched to a gene. Germline V CDR1 and CDR2: SGHVS, FNYEAQ. The receptor was isolated from a human donor in good health. The specimen sequenced was T cells isolated from PBMCs. The rearrangement joins TRBV7-6 to TRBJ2-7, with TRBD1 matching 8 bases. The CDR3 bases are TGTGCCAGCAGCTCAGGGGGCGGCTACGAGCAGTACTTC. It specifies CASSSGGGYEQYF.